These 31 T cell receptor beta chains came from one sample sequenced in a study of shared clonotypes between healthy human individuals (dated by TCRdb to 2020 to 2022). The library was prepared using the immunoSEQ multiplex PCR assay. In TCRdb, the immuneACCESS table is reduced to in-frame sequences with V and J assigned. These tables do not hold every clone; where another copy was compared, an unresolved V gene accounts for under half, and the others remain unexplained. Recorded for this sample are 600,000 to 800,000 clones; just under 75% of them occurred a single time. The ten largest make up over 1.5% of the sample. Sequenced: memory CD4+ T cells sorted from blood. The sample's cell subset or site label, in plain terms: CD45RA-negative fraction. These receptors all stem from a woman younger than 45 in good health.

CDR3 loop: CAWSVEATNSNEKLFF. CDR3 in DNA: TGTGCCTGGAGTGTAGAGGCGACGAATTCGAATGAAAAACTGTTTTTT. The gene calls are TRBV30 and TRBJ1-4; D remains ambiguous. The germline V gene has CDR1 GTSNPN and CDR2 SVGIG (reference sequence). V lost 0 bases and J lost 5, with 16 bases in between. The CDR3 length is 16 residues.

The genes are TRBV30 and TRBJ2-7; D gene uncertain. The CDR3 contains 15 residues. With 4 bases removed from V and 1 base from J, the gap between germline ends came to 17 bases. CDR1 and CDR2 (germline): GTSNPN, SVGIG (reference sequence). The CDR3 here is CAWTKKGGRSYEQYF. DNA of the CDR3: TGTGCCTGGACCAAAAAGGGCGGCCGGTCCTACGAGCAGTACTTC.

The J gene is TRBJ1-1, the V gene TRBV18; 8 bases map to TRBD1. The CDR3 covers 14 residues. CDR1 KGHSH and CDR2 LQKENI come from the germline V gene. V was clipped by 6 bases and J by 2 bases; unmatched bases: 5. This CDR3 is CASSSGGLNTEAFF. The CDR3 DNA reads TGTGCCAGCTCGTCAGGGGGCCTAAACACTGAAGCTTTCTTT.

V is TRBV28 and J is TRBJ2-2; D may be TRBD1 (5 bases). V shed 1 base and J shed 6 bases, with 15 bases lying between them. Germline V CDR1 and CDR2: MDHEN, SYDVKM. The CDR3 sequence is 16 residues long. The CDR3 reads CASSLLWQGRAGELFF. Here the CDR3 DNA reads TGTGCCAGCAGTTTATTATGGCAGGGTCGGGCCGGGGAGCTGTTTTTT.

This clone appeared a few times. This CDR3 is CSAGTGTGANVLTF. CDR3 DNA: TGCAGCGCCGGGACAGGGACTGGGGCCAACGTCCTGACTTTC. V and J are TRBV29-1 and TRBJ2-6; 9 bases agree with TRBD1. Germline CDR1 is SQVTM and CDR2 is ANQGSEA. CDR3 length: 14 amino acids. V dropped 7 bases and J dropped 2; count of bases not matched to a gene: 3.

The genes are TRBV19 and TRBJ1-3, with D tentatively TRBD1 (5 bases). The CDR3 runs 17 residues. V lost 5 bases to trimming and J lost 0 bases, with 17 bases between them. CDR1 and CDR2 from the germline V gene are LNHDA and SQIVND (reference sequence). This CDR3 is CASSPRQRYVSGNTIYF. CDR3 nucleotide sequence: TGTGCCAGTAGTCCTCGACAGAGATACGTCTCTGGAAACACCATATATTTT.

V and J are TRBV28 and TRBJ1-5; 10 bases are a match to TRBD1. The germline CDR1 and CDR2 sequences are MDHEN and SYDVKM. J gave up 6 bases and V 6 bases, and 17 bases lay outside the gene matches. The CDR3 covers 18 residues. As DNA, the CDR3 is TGTGCCAGCAGCCCACCGCCCGGACAGGGGGTTTTGAGTCAGCCCCAGCATTTT. Protein: CASSPPPGQGVLSQPQHF.

This chain uses TRBV10-3 with TRBJ1-5; D is unresolved. This CDR3 region has 14 residues. Trimming cost V 0 bases and J 7 bases, with 10 bases left between them. Germline CDR1 reads ENHRY; CDR2 reads SYGVKD. CDR3 coding DNA: TGTGCCATCAGTGAGTCCGGGGTCTCACAGCCCCAGCATTTT. Its protein product is CAISESGVSQPQHF.

The chain joins TRBV6-6 to TRBJ2-7; TRBD1 matches 12 bases. Germline V CDR1 and CDR2: MNHNY, SVGAGI (reference sequence). The CDR3 consists of 14 residues. The ends lost 5 bases at V and 7 bases at J; junction bases unmatched: 6. The CDR3 nucleotides are TGTGCCAGCAGTCAGGGACAGGGGGCGAGGGAGCAGTACTTC. As protein: CASSQGQGAREQYF.

The chain combines TRBV2 with TRBJ2-7; D is unresolved. Germline V CDR1 and CDR2: SNHLY, FYNNEI. Trimming cost V 9 bases and J 5 bases, with 14 bases left between them. The CDR3 spans 12 residues. CDR3 amino acids: CASKRAPNEQYF. The DNA for the CDR3 is TGTGCCAGTAAAAGGGCTCCCAACGAGCAGTACTTC.

The chain uses TRBV28 and TRBJ1-4; D not certain. V gave up 5 bases and J gave up 4 bases, with 11 bases separating them. Per germline, CDR1 MDHEN and CDR2 SYDVKM. The CDR3 runs 14 residues. CDR3 in DNA: TGTGCCAGCAGTCCAACAGCGCTTAATGAAAAACTGTTTTTT. Protein: CASSPTALNEKLFF.

This rearrangement joins TRBV27 to TRBJ2-7, with D maybe TRBD2 (6 bases). Germline-derived CDR1 and CDR2 are MNHEY and SMNVEV (reference sequence). Trimming pared 6 bases from V and 0 bases from J, leaving 9 bases between. This CDR3 comprises 13 residues. The CDR3 coding sequence is TGTGCCAGCAGGTGGGGGGTCTCCTACGAGCAGTACTTC. This encodes CASRWGVSYEQYF.

The V gene is TRBV7-9, the J gene TRBJ2-5; 10 bases fit TRBD2. CDR3 length equals 15 residues. Germline loops: CDR1 SEHNR, CDR2 FQNEAQ (reference sequence). Trimming cost V 5 bases and J 2 bases; bases outside gene matches: 5. CDR3 sequence (DNA): TGTGCCAGCAGCAAAGGACTAGCGGAACAAGAGACCCAGTACTTC. Protein sequence: CASSKGLAEQETQYF.

This clone was counted between two and nine times. The chain has TRBV30 and TRBJ1-3; D is unclear. The CDR3 totals 14 residues. V was trimmed by 4 bases and J by 0 bases, leaving 10 bases between them. Germline V gives CDR1 GTSNPN, CDR2 SVGIG (reference sequence). CDR3 residues: CAWNVGYSGNTIYF. DNA of the CDR3: TGTGCCTGGAATGTGGGTTACTCTGGAAACACCATATATTTT.

This sequence joins TRBV28 and TRBJ1-3; 7 positions match TRBD1. The CDR3 contains 16 residues. J was trimmed by 0 bases and V by 5 bases; bases with no gene match: 7. CDR1 and CDR2 (germline): MDHEN, SYDVKM. CDR3 sequence reads: CASSPGQASSGNTIYF. CDR3 DNA: TGTGCCAGCAGTCCAGGACAGGCTAGCTCTGGAAACACCATATATTTT.

The rearrangement links TRBV6-6 to TRBJ2-2; possibly TRBD1 for D (5 bases). The ends were cut back, 2 bases at V and 7 bases at J, with 11 bases in the middle. The CDR3 consists of 14 residues. CDR1 is MNHNY, CDR2 SVGAGI, per germline (reference sequence). The CDR3: CASSYIRDGGELFF. The CDR3 nucleotides are TGTGCCAGCAGTTACATCAGGGATGGCGGGGAGCTGTTTTTT.

The chain has TRBV2 and TRBJ2-3; no firm D call. Germline values: CDR1 SNHLY, CDR2 FYNNEI. CDR3 size: 13 residues. Trimming took 8 bases from V and 0 from J, leaving 9 bases between them. Here the CDR3 DNA reads TGTGCCAGCCTCCGGAGTAGCACAGATACGCAGTATTTT. Its translation is CASLRSSTDTQYF.

The rearrangement joins TRBV7-9 to TRBJ1-1, with 8 bases fitting TRBD1. The junction had 14 bases not matched to a gene; V was cut back by 5 bases and J by 3 bases. This CDR3 is 17 amino acids long. Germline lookup yields CDR1 SEHNR and CDR2 FQNEAQ (reference sequence). In nucleotides, the CDR3 is TGTGCCAGCAGCGACCCCACCGGGCAGGGGGCTGACACTGAAGCTTTCTTT. It is translated as CASSDPTGQGADTEAFF.

V is TRBV28 and J is TRBJ1-5; D is unresolved. Trimming removed 9 bases at V and 2 bases at J, with 14 bases between. CDR3 size: 14 residues. Germline lookup yields CDR1 MDHEN and CDR2 SYDVKM. CDR3 DNA: TGTGCCAGTTATTCTCCGGGAGGCAATCAGCCCCAGCATTTT. Protein product: CASYSPGGNQPQHF.

A few counts support this clone. The chain joins TRBV4-1 to TRBJ2-2; the match to TRBD1 covers 7 bases. The germline V gene has CDR1 MGHRA and CDR2 YSYEKL. The CDR3 spans 18 residues. The junction had 12 bases not matched to a gene; V was cut back by 1 base and J by 4 bases. CDR3 bases: TGCGCCAGCAGCCAAGGGCACCTCCAGGGGGTGGGCACCGGGGAGCTGTTTTTT. Amino acid sequence: CASSQGHLQGVGTGELFF.

This chain links TRBV7-2 with TRBJ2-3; D uncertain. Germline loops: CDR1 SGHTA, CDR2 FQGNSA. This CDR3 comprises 13 residues. With 4 bases removed from V and 4 bases from J, the gap between germline ends came to 9 bases. The CDR3 here is CASSSRWADTQYF. The CDR3 DNA is TGTGCCAGCAGCTCCCGGTGGGCAGATACGCAGTATTTT.

In regard to this clone: The same CDR3 can be traced to other DNA sequences in this sample. CDR3 sequence: CASSQVGTGNEKLFF. CDR3 in DNA: TGCGCCAGCAGCCAAGTGGGGACAGGGAATGAAAAACTGTTTTTT. J is TRBJ1-4 and V is TRBV4-1; 9 positions agree with TRBD1. Unmatched junction bases numbered 2, after V lost 1 base and J lost 5 bases. Germline loops: CDR1 MGHRA, CDR2 YSYEKL. The CDR3 runs 15 residues.

V gene TRBV6-5 combines with J gene TRBJ2-7; either TRBD1 or TRBD2 may fit D (6 bases each). This CDR3 has 14 residues. The V gene's germline CDR1 is MNHEY and CDR2 SVGAGI. V gave up 6 bases and J gave up 2 bases, with 14 bases separating them. The CDR3 region is CASRLAEGAYEQYF. Here the CDR3 DNA reads TGTGCCAGCAGGTTAGCGGAGGGGGCCTACGAGCAGTACTTC.

The chain uses TRBV4-1 and TRBJ1-1; D unclear. The V gene lost 1 base and the J gene lost 0 bases, with 15 bases spanning the gap. Germline V gene sequence: CDR1 MGHRA, CDR2 YSYEKL. This CDR3 spans 17 amino acids. The chain's CDR3 is CASSQAYGNSMNTEAFF. The CDR3 coding sequence is TGCGCCAGCAGCCAAGCCTATGGAAATTCCATGAACACTGAAGCTTTCTTT.

The chain combines TRBV23-1 with TRBJ1-5; 8 nucleotides line up with TRBD1. TRBV23-1 is an open reading frame whose function is uncertain. The V segment lost 3 bases and the J segment 2 bases; nucleotides outside the gene matches: 3. The CDR3 covers 15 residues. CDR3 sequence reads: CASSQWTGCNQPQHF. CDR3 sequence (DNA): TGCGCCAGCAGTCAGTGGACAGGGTGCAATCAGCCCCAGCATTTT.

The chain links TRBV9 to TRBJ1-3; D might be TRBD1 (6 bases). The germline V and J ends were trimmed by 0 bases and 3 bases, with 10 bases remaining between them. The germline gives CDR1 SGDLS, CDR2 YYNGEE. CDR3 length: 15 residues. In nucleotides, the CDR3 is TGTGCCAGCAGCGTAGCTCAGGGGCTTGGAAACACCATATATTTT. Translation: CASSVAQGLGNTIYF.

The chain couples TRBV5-4 to TRBJ2-3; possible D gene TRBD1, 6 bases. CDR1 is SGHNT, CDR2 YYREEE, per germline (reference sequence). With 5 bases removed from V and 6 bases from J, the gap between germline ends came to 19 bases. CDR3 length: 15 amino acids. In DNA, the CDR3 is TGTGCCAGCAGGTCAGGGGCAGGGGCTGCGGATACGCAGTATTTT. Translated: CASRSGAGAADTQYF.

Here the CDR3 DNA reads TGTGCCAGCAGCTCTTTCGTTAGCGGAACCGAGCAGTTCTTC. Its translation: CASSSFVSGTEQFF. This chain joins TRBV7-3 and TRBJ2-1; the D gene is possibly TRBD2 (6 bases). There are 14 residues in the CDR3. V was trimmed by 4 bases and J by 10 bases, leaving 17 bases between them. Germline CDR1 is SGHTA and CDR2 is FQGTGA.

The chain employs TRBV5-1 and TRBJ2-5; D is unresolved. Germline loops: CDR1 SGHRS, CDR2 YFSETQ. V was cut by 1 base and J by 3 bases, with 10 bases left in between. CDR3 length: 14 amino acids. CDR3 residues: CASSLSTSEETQYF. The CDR3 DNA is TGCGCCAGCAGCTTGTCTACGTCAGAAGAGACCCAGTACTTC. The full variable domain, with the rest looked up from reference TRBV5-1 and TRBJ2-5, is KAGVTQTPRYLIKTRGQQVTLSCSPISGHRSVSWYQQTPGQGLQFLFEYFSETQRNKGNFPGRFSGRQFSNSRSEMNVSTLELGDSALYLCASSLSTSEETQYFGPGTRLLVL.

The CDR3 bases are TGCGCCAGCAGTGCCCCTAGCGGGGGGAATGAGCAGTTCTTC. This sequence encodes CASSAPSGGNEQFF. V and J are TRBV5-1 and TRBJ2-1; 11 nucleotides match TRBD2. V was clipped by 5 bases and J by 7 bases; unmatched bases: 5. The CDR3 contains 14 residues. CDR1 and CDR2 from the germline V gene are SGHRS and YFSETQ.

This chain joins TRBV19 and TRBJ2-2; D is unclear. V was clipped by 2 bases and J by 5 bases, with 3 bases between them. The CDR3 length is 12 residues. From germline, CDR1 is LNHDA and CDR2 SQIVND (reference sequence). The CDR3 DNA sequence: TGTGCCAGTAGTATAAGTACCGGGGAGCTGTTTTTT. Its protein is CASSISTGELFF.